These T cell receptor beta chains were read from a single sample in a study of T-cell reconstitution after alpha-beta-depleted transplantation in children. TCRdb called the PCR reads again in MiXCR, with one record for every CDR3 protein. The table lists under 250,000 distinct CDR3 sequences, roughly 18% of them singletons. Sequenced material: PBMCs, mostly from graft donor cells, taken 360 days after TCRalphabeta/CD19-depleted stem cell transplant. All receptors come from a male patient between 2 and 10 years old who had a stem cell transplant for acute lymphoblastic leukemia, so the T cells may come from the graft donor. CDR3s include the opening cysteine and the closing phenylalanine or tryptophan. A D gene is named only where the DNA matches it firmly. A row's size may be missing; if present it is once, few, many or a size class.

j_gene | d_gene | abundance | v_gene | CDR3aa | CDR3nt
TRBJ2-7 | NA | NA | TRBV6-1 | CASSPTRTYEQYF | TGTGCCAGCAGCCCGACACGGACCTACGAGCAGTACTTC
TRBJ2-1 | TRBD2 | few | TRBV5-8 | CASSYTGLAGGLYNEQFF | TGTGCCAGCAGCTACACGGGACTAGCGGGGGGATTGTACAATGAGCAGTTCTTC
TRBJ2-3 | NA | few | TRBV5-1 | CASSLGESHGDTQYF | TGCGCCAGCAGCTTAGGCGAAAGCCATGGAGATACGCAGTATTTT
TRBJ2-5 | TRBD2 | NA | TRBV27 | CASSPAGQQLAQYF | TGTGCCAGCAGTCCAGCGGGGCAACAACTGGCCCAGTACTTC
TRBJ1-3 | NA | few | TRBV15 | CATSNLGYGALNTIYF | TGTGCCACCAGCAATTTGGGGTACGGCGCCTTGAACACCATATATTTT
TRBJ1-1 | NA | NA | TRBV18 | CASSPRELEGTEAFF | TGTGCCAGCTCACCACGGGAGCTTGAGGGCACTGAAGCTTTCTTT
TRBJ2-1 | NA | few | TRBV3-1 | CASSQDSGGLPGDEQFF | TGTGCCAGCAGCCAAGACTCAGGGGGGCTCCCTGGGGATGAGCAGTTCTTC
TRBJ2-4 | NA | few | TRBV2 | CASLGDIQYF | TGTGCCAGCTTAGGCGACATTCAGTACTTC
TRBJ2-1 | TRBD2 | NA | TRBV5-6 | CASSLGSGYSYNEQFF | TGTGCCAGCAGCCTGGGTAGCGGGTACTCCTACAATGAGCAGTTCTTC
TRBJ2-7 | TRBD2 | NA | TRBV20-1 | CSATGTSGGYEQYF | TGCAGTGCAACCGGGACTAGCGGGGGCTACGAGCAGTACTTC
TRBJ2-7 | TRBD1 | once | TRBV29-1 | CSGGTGPYEQYF | TGCAGCGGAGGGACAGGGCCCTACGAGCAGTACTTC
TRBJ2-5 | NA | NA | TRBV25-1 | CASSEWGAGTVIRGQETQYF | TGTGCCAGCAGTGAATGGGGGGCCGGGACAGTCATCAGAGGCCAAGAGACCCAGTACTTC
TRBJ1-5 | TRBD1 | NA | TRBV20-1 | CSASGTGVHSNQPQHF | TGCAGTGCTTCCGGGACAGGGGTCCATAGCAATCAGCCCCAGCATTTT
TRBJ1-4 | TRBD1 | NA | TRBV6-5 | CASSYSTGTGFGEKLFF | TGTGCCAGCAGTTACTCGACCGGGACAGGGTTCGGTGAAAAACTGTTTTTT
TRBJ2-1 | TRBD2 | many | TRBV28 | CASSLYSGAYNEQFF | TGTGCCAGCAGTTTATATAGCGGGGCCTACAATGAGCAGTTCTTC
TRBJ1-2 | TRBD1 | few | TRBV5-8 | CASSPAGTAINYGYTF | TGTGCCAGCAGCCCAGCCGGGACAGCGATAAACTATGGCTACACCTTC
TRBJ2-1 | TRBD1 | NA | TRBV27 | CASSLSSRGRSDEQFF | TGTGCCAGCAGTTTATCATCCAGGGGGCGTTCGGATGAGCAGTTCTTC
TRBJ2-7 | NA | NA | TRBV28 | CASTKSGSLAYEQYF | TGTGCCAGCACCAAAAGTGGGAGTCTGGCCTACGAGCAGTACTTC
TRBJ1-3 | NA | many | TRBV27 | CASSRQQGPDRPNRNTIYF | TGTGCCAGCAGTCGACAGCAGGGACCGGACAGACCGAACAGAAACACCATATATTTT
TRBJ1-1 | NA | few | TRBV27 | CASSARARRTEAFF | TGTGCCAGCAGTGCCAGGGCAAGAAGGACTGAAGCTTTCTTT
TRBJ2-5 | TRBD2 | many | TRBV20-1 | CSVSWTSGPRETQYF | TGCAGTGTCAGCTGGACTAGCGGGCCAAGAGAGACCCAGTACTTC
TRBJ1-2 | NA | NA | TRBV6-1 | CASSESRGNSYGYTF | TGTGCCAGCAGTGAATCAAGGGGTAACAGCTATGGCTACACCTTC
TRBJ1-3 | TRBD1 | NA | TRBV29-1 | CSVPTGGEDGNTIYF | TGCAGCGTCCCGACAGGGGGCGAAGATGGAAACACCATATATTTT
TRBJ2-7 | NA | many | TRBV12-3/TRBV12-4 | CASSQGYEQYF | TGTGCCAGCAGCCAGGGGTACGAGCAGTACTTC
TRBJ1-4 | TRBD1 | many | TRBV2 | CASSPKRTGNTEKLFF | TGTGCCAGCAGCCCCAAGAGGACAGGGAATACTGAAAAACTGTTTTTT
TRBJ1-5 | NA | NA | TRBV7-9 | CASSPTGGRDQPQHF | TGTGCCAGCAGCCCCACTGGAGGGCGAGATCAGCCCCAGCATTTT
TRBJ2-2 | TRBD1 | NA | TRBV12-3/TRBV12-4 | CASSRGTGNGELFF | TGTGCCAGCAGTCGAGGGACAGGGAACGGGGAGCTGTTTTTT
TRBJ2-1 | NA | NA | TRBV6-1 | CAGQGLAGVSNEQFF | TGTGCCGGACAGGGGCTAGCGGGGGTGAGCAATGAGCAGTTCTTC